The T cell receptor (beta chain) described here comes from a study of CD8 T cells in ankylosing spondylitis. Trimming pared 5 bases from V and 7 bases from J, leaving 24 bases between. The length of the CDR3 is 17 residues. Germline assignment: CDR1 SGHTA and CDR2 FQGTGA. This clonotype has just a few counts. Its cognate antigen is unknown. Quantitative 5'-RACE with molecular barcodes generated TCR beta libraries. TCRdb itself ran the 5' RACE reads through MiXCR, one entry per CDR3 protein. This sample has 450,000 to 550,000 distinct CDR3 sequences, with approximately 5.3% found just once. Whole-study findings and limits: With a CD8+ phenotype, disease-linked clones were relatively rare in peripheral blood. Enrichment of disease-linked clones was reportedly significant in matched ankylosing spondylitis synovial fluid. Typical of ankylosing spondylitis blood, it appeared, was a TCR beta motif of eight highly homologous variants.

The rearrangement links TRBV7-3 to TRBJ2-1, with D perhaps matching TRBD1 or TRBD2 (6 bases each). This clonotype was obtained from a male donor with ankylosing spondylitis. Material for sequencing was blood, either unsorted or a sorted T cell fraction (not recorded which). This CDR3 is CASSPRMEGGLANEQFF. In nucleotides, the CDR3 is TGTGCCAGCAGCCCCCGGATGGAGGGGGGCCTCGCTAATGAGCAGTTCTTC.